This passage covers 21 T cell receptor beta chains from one sample sequenced in a study of T cells in Graves' hyperthyroidism and ophthalmopathy. RNA transcripts were the template for amplifying TCR beta CDR3 regions. TCR CDR3 regions were first amplified by RT-PCR with HTBI primers. One entry per CDR3 protein results from TCRdb running MiXCR on the multiplex PCR reads. The sample consists of a few hundred thousand distinct CDR3 sequences, around 14% of them appearing once. Material: blood. The receptor set was obtained from a woman aged 30 to 39 with Graves' hyperthyroidism.

Many counts were recorded for this clonotype. The chain joins TRBV10-2 to TRBJ2-1, with D hard to call. CDR1 is WSHSY and CDR2 is SAAADI in the germline V gene. V shed 1 base and J shed 7 bases, with 5 bases lying between them. CDR3 size: 12 residues. CDR3 in amino acids: CASSEYANEQFF. The CDR3 DNA reads TGCGCCAGCAGTGAGTATGCAAATGAGCAGTTCTTC.

The CDR3 here is CASRDRDRSSYNSPLHF. The CDR3 bases are TGTGCCAGCAGGGACCGGGACAGGAGCTCCTATAATTCACCCCTCCACTTT. The rearrangement links TRBV28 to TRBJ1-6, with 8 bases identical to TRBD1. Germline trimming cut 6 bases from V and 0 bases from J; bases unmatched to any gene: 7. The CDR3 totals 17 residues. CDR1 is MDHEN and CDR2 is SYDVKM in the germline V gene.

The chain links TRBV12-3 or TRBV12-4 to TRBJ1-2; 9 bases fit TRBD1. The J segment lost 0 bases and the V segment lost 1 base, leaving 3 bases of the junction unmatched. The CDR3 totals 16 residues. In DNA, the CDR3 is TGTGCCAGCAGTTTAGGGACAGGGGTAACTAACTATGGCTACACCTTC. Protein product: CASSLGTGVTNYGYTF.

This clonotype occurred a few times. This sequence joins TRBV6-1 and TRBJ2-5; weak D call: TRBD2 (5 bases). Germline CDR1 and CDR2: MNHNS and SASEGT. The CDR3 extends over 13 amino acids. Trimming left V 4 bases short and J 4 bases short, with 10 bases between. CDR3 coding DNA: TGTGCCAGCAGTGGGGCCGGAGGAGAGACCCAGTACTTC. Its protein is CASSGAGGETQYF.

This clonotype was seen ten or more times. V usage is TRBV6-1 and J usage is TRBJ2-1; unclear D gene. There are 16 residues in the CDR3. Germline-derived CDR1 and CDR2 are MNHNS and SASEGT. Deletions cut 5 bases from V and 5 bases from J, with 19 bases between. The CDR3 DNA follows: TGTGCCAGCAGTCCCCAAACGACCAATCTAGACAATGAGCAGTTCTTC. Translating gives CASSPQTTNLDNEQFF.

This clonotype was detected many times. The chain carries TRBV27 and TRBJ2-1, with 8 positions matching TRBD1. The trim removed 4 bases at V and 8 bases at J, leaving 4 bases unmatched. The CDR3 extends over 13 amino acids. Germline loops: CDR1 MNHEY, CDR2 SMNVEV (reference sequence). This CDR3 reads CASSSPGGYEQFF. The CDR3 bases are TGTGCCAGCAGTTCCCCAGGGGGCTATGAGCAGTTCTTC.

Many counts were recorded for this clonotype. The chain has TRBV28 and TRBJ2-4, with TRBD1 as a possible D gene (6 bases). The germline CDR1 and CDR2 sequences are MDHEN and SYDVKM. This CDR3 is 15 amino acids long. Between the trimmed V and J ends, which lost 7 bases and 0 bases, there was a span of 13 bases. CDR3 nucleotides: TGTGCCAGCAACTCGTGGGGGCGAGCCAAAAACATTCAGTACTTC. Translation: CASNSWGRAKNIQYF. Full variable domain (missing parts from reference TRBV28 and TRBJ2-4): DVKVTQSSRYLVKRTGEKVFLECVQDMDHENMFWYRQDPGLGLRLIYFSYDVKMKEKGDIPEGYSVSREKKERFSLILESASTNQTSMYLCASNSWGRAKNIQYFGAGTRLSVL.

This clonotype showed up many times. The chain employs TRBV20-1 and TRBJ2-7; 10 nucleotides match TRBD2. With V trimmed by 2 bases and J by 2 bases, 3 bases remained unmatched. This CDR3 is 14 amino acids long. CDR1 is DFQATT and CDR2 is SNEGSKA in the germline V gene (reference sequence). The CDR3 DNA sequence: TGCAGTGCTAGACTAGCGGGAGACCCCTACGAGCAGTACTTC. Protein product: CSARLAGDPYEQYF.

Many counts were recorded for this clonotype. The chain couples TRBV7-2 to TRBJ2-2; D unresolved. Trimming removed 5 bases from V and 6 bases from J, with 7 bases in between. The germline gives CDR1 SGHTA, CDR2 FQGNSA. The CDR3 covers 12 residues. The CDR3 nucleotides are TGTGCCAGCAGCCGAAAATCCGGGGAGCTGTTTTTT. The encoded protein is CASSRKSGELFF.

The V gene is TRBV5-1, the J gene TRBJ2-1; D not certain. Germline CDR1 and CDR2: SGHRS and YFSETQ. V lost 0 bases and J lost 9, with 13 bases in between. There are 14 residues in the CDR3. CDR3 nucleotide sequence: TGCGCCAGCAGCTTGGAGGACCCCAAGGGTGAGCAGTTCTTC. This gives the protein CASSLEDPKGEQFF.

CDR3 amino acids: CASIDRGTIYGYTF. The CDR3 nucleotides are TGTGCCAGTATCGACAGGGGGACCATATATGGCTACACCTTC. The rearrangement joins TRBV19 to TRBJ1-2; 9 nucleotides match TRBD1. V shed 7 bases, J shed 5 bases, and the junction held 8 bases outside the gene matches. Germline V gene lookup returns CDR1 LNHDA and CDR2 SQIVND (reference sequence). This CDR3 has 14 amino acids.

In its sample, this clonotype was seen many times. CDR3 in DNA: TGCAGTGCTAGCGTCGCAGGGGATTGGGATACGCAGTATTTT. This sequence encodes CSASVAGDWDTQYF. The J gene is TRBJ2-3, the V gene TRBV20-1; D might be TRBD1 (6 bases). Germline-derived CDR1 and CDR2 are DFQATT and SNEGSKA (reference sequence). With 3 bases removed from V and 6 bases from J, the gap between germline ends came to 16 bases. The CDR3 covers 14 residues.

This clonotype was found many times. CDR3 region: CASIRGGIGSEQYF. Written as DNA, the CDR3 is TGTGCCAGCATCCGTGGCGGGATTGGTAGCGAGCAGTACTTC. The chain employs TRBV28 and TRBJ2-7; tentatively, D is TRBD2 (6 bases). Trimming shortened V by 7 bases and J by 6 bases, and 19 bases separated the two germline ends. The CDR3 loop spans 14 amino acids. Per germline, CDR1 MDHEN and CDR2 SYDVKM.

The chain combines TRBV15 with TRBJ2-5; weak D call: TRBD2 (7 bases). This CDR3 is 14 amino acids long. CDR1 and CDR2 (germline): LNHNV, YYDKDF (reference sequence). V was pared by 7 bases and J by 5 bases, with 17 bases between. CDR3 sequence (DNA): TGTGCCACCAAAAGATACAGGGAGGGGGAGACCCAGTACTTC. As protein: CATKRYREGETQYF.

This chain uses TRBV10-2 with TRBJ2-7; D is ambiguous. The germline V gene encodes CDR1 WSHSY and CDR2 SAAADI. The CDR3 runs to 14 residues. The V end lost 7 bases, the J end lost 3 bases, and 16 bases lay between the germline ends. CDR3: CASTLGRPYYEQYF. In nucleotides, the CDR3 is TGCGCCAGCACCCTAGGTCGACCCTACTACGAGCAGTACTTC.

The table lists this clonotype with a few counts. J is TRBJ2-7 and V is TRBV7-9; 7 bases match TRBD1. Germline V CDR1 and CDR2: SEHNR, FQNEAQ (reference sequence). The length of the CDR3 is 15 residues. The V and J ends lost 10 bases and 0 bases, in that order; junction bases with no gene match: 12. In nucleotides, the CDR3 is TGTGCCACCCGTTCCGGGACAGCAAGCTCCTACGAGCAGTACTTC. Translated: CATRSGTASSYEQYF.

This clonotype was detected ten times or more. The gene calls are TRBV7-2 and TRBJ1-2; 9 bases line up with TRBD1. The length of the CDR3 is 15 residues. Trimming at V came to 5 bases and at J to 7 bases, leaving 11 bases not matched to a gene. In germline, CDR1 is SGHTA, CDR2 FQGNSA. The CDR3 sequence: CASSPEGGTGSGYTF. Written as DNA, the CDR3 is TGTGCCAGCAGCCCCGAAGGGGGGACAGGGTCTGGCTACACCTTC. Full variable domain (rest looked up from reference TRBV7-2 and TRBJ1-2): GAGVSQSPSNKVTEKGKDVELRCDPISGHTALYWYRQSLGQGLEFLIYFQGNSAPDKSGLPSDRFSAERTGGSVSTLTIQRTQQEDSAVYLCASSPEGGTGSGYTFGSGTRLTVV.

This clonotype was observed at least ten times. The CDR3 loop reads CASKSGGTYTDTQYF. In DNA, the CDR3 is TGTGCCAGCAAGTCAGGAGGCACCTACACAGATACGCAGTATTTT. The gene calls are TRBV27 and TRBJ2-3, with D perhaps TRBD2 (5 bases). The germline gives CDR1 MNHEY, CDR2 SMNVEV (reference sequence). The V end was cut by 7 bases, the J end by 2 bases, with 16 bases between. This CDR3 contains 15 residues.

This clonotype was counted only a few times. This rearrangement joins TRBV3-1 to TRBJ2-2, with D tentatively TRBD2 (5 bases). The CDR3 has 14 amino acids. The V gene lost 3 bases and the J gene lost 5 bases, with 10 bases spanning the gap. The germline gives CDR1 LGHDT, CDR2 YNNKEL (reference sequence). CDR3 amino acids: CASSQRAATGELFF. The CDR3, as DNA: TGTGCCAGCAGCCAGAGGGCGGCGACCGGGGAGCTGTTTTTT.

This chain links TRBV9 with TRBJ2-6, with 7 nucleotides matching TRBD1. The CDR3 sequence is 18 residues long. Germline CDR1 and CDR2: SGDLS and YYNGEE. V was pared by 4 bases and J by 0 bases, with 10 bases of the junction left unmatched. Here the CDR3 DNA reads TGTGCCAGCAGCCTAGACAGGGAAGGGGACTCTGGGGCCAACGTCCTGACTTTC. Translating it yields CASSLDREGDSGANVLTF.

This clonotype has a count of ten or more. CDR3 sequence: CASSFSDGETEAFF. The DNA for the CDR3 is TGTGCCAGCAGCTTTTCCGACGGGGAGACTGAAGCTTTCTTT. This chain joins TRBV11-3 and TRBJ1-1; D unresolved. V was trimmed by 3 bases and J by 5 bases, leaving 13 bases between them. The CDR3 extends over 14 amino acids. CDR1 is SGHNT, CDR2 YENEEA, per germline.